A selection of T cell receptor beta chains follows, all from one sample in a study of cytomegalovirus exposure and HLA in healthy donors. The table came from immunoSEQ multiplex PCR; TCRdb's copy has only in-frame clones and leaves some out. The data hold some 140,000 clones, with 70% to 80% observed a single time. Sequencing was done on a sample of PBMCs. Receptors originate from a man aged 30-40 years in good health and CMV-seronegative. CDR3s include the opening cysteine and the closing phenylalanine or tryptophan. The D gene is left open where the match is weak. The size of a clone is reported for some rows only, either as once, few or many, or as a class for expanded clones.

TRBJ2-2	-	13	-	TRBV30	CAWRGDYTGELFF	TGTGCCTGGAGAGGCGACTACACCGGGGAGCTGTTTTTT
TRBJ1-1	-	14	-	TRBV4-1	CASSLNDWNTEAFF	TGCGCCAGCAGCCTCAACGACTGGAACACTGAAGCTTTCTTT
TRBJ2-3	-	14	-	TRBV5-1	CASRVATSTDTQYF	TGCGCCAGCAGGGTAGCAACTAGCACAGATACGCAGTATTTT
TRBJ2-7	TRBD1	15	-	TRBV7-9	CASNLGGSPTYEQYF	TGTGCCAGCAACCTAGGGGGCTCCCCTACCTACGAGCAGTACTTC
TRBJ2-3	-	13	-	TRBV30	CAWSVVPKGTQYF	TGTGCCTGGAGTGTAGTGCCTAAGGGGACGCAGTATTTT
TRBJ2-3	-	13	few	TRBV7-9	CASSLLVPDTQYF	TGTGCCAGCAGCTTACTAGTCCCAGATACGCAGTATTTT
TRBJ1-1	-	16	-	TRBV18	CASSPVSAGMNTEAFF	TGTGCCAGCTCACCAGTTTCCGCAGGGATGAACACTGAAGCTTTCTTT
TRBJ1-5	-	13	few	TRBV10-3	CAISEEFYQPQHF	TGTGCCATCAGTGAGGAGTTTTATCAGCCCCAGCATTTT
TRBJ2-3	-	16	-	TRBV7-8	CASSLVTTPSTDTQYF	TGTGCCAGCAGCTTAGTAACTACCCCTAGCACAGATACGCAGTATTTT
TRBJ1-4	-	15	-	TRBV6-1	CASSDIVSTNEKLFF	TGTGCCAGCAGTGACATTGTGTCAACTAATGAAAAACTGTTTTTT
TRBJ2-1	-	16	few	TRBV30	CAWSVPGTGAYNEQFF	TGTGCCTGGAGTGTACCCGGGACTGGAGCCTACAATGAGCAGTTCTTC
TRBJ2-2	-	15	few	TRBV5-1	CASSTNTGWDGELFF	TGCGCCAGCAGCACAAACACAGGGTGGGACGGGGAGCTGTTTTTT
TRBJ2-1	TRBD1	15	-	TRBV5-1	CASRLGQGGTNEQFF	TGCGCCAGCAGACTGGGACAGGGAGGGACAAATGAGCAGTTCTTC
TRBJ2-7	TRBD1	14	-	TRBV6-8	CASSYRTGAYEQYF	TGTGCCAGCAGTTACAGGACAGGGGCTTACGAGCAGTACTTC
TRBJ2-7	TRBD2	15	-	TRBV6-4	CATTGTSGSLDEQYF	TGTGCCACAACCGGGACTAGCGGGAGCTTGGACGAGCAGTACTTC
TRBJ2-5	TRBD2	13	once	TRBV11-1	CASSPRTRETQYF	TGTGCCAGCAGCCCCCGGACTAGAGAGACCCAGTACTTC
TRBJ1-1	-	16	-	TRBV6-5	CASSYSIGYRNTEAFF	TGTGCCAGCAGTTACTCTATAGGATACAGGAACACTGAAGCTTTCTTT
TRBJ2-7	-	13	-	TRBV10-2	CASSESSYYEQYF	TGCGCCAGCAGTGAGTCAAGCTACTACGAGCAGTACTTC
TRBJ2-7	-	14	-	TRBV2	CASSEGAGAYEQYF	TGTGCCAGCAGTGAAGGCGCGGGCGCCTACGAGCAGTACTTC
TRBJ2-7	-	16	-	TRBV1	CTSSQDGTGSPYEQYF	TGCACCAGCAGCCAAGATGGGACAGGGTCACCCTACGAGCAGTACTTC
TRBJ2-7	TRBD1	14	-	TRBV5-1	CASRPGTGAYEQYF	TGCGCCAGCAGGCCCGGGACAGGAGCCTACGAGCAGTACTTC
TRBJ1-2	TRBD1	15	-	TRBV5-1	CASSLRTGVDYGYTF	TGCGCCAGCAGCTTGAGGACAGGGGTGGACTATGGCTACACCTTC
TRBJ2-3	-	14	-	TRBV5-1	CASSPLGETDTQYF	TGCGCCAGCAGCCCCCTCGGGGAGACAGATACGCAGTATTTT
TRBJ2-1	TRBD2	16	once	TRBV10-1	CASSESLGLAYNEQFF	TGCGCCAGCAGTGAGTCTTTGGGACTAGCCTACAATGAGCAGTTCTTC
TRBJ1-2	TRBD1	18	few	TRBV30	CAWSAVGGQGAANYGYTF	TGTGCCTGGAGTGCAGTAGGGGGACAGGGGGCTGCTAACTATGGCTACACCTTC
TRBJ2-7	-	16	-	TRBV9	CASSVAGLASDYEQYF	TGTGCCAGCAGCGTAGCTGGGCTAGCGAGCGATTACGAGCAGTACTTC
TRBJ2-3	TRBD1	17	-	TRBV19	CASRSNRGLVGTDTQYF	TGTGCCAGTAGGTCCAACAGGGGGCTTGTAGGCACAGATACGCAGTATTTT
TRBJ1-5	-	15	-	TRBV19	CASSIGGNGNQPQHF	TGTGCCAGTAGTATCGGAGGGAATGGCAATCAGCCCCAGCATTTT
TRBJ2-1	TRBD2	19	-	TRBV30	CAWRAETSGMTFSYNEQFF	TGTGCCTGGAGGGCCGAGACTAGCGGGATGACTTTCTCCTACAATGAGCAGTTCTTC
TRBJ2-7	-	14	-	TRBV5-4	CASRPSGGPNEQYF	TGTGCCAGCAGACCTTCGGGGGGCCCTAACGAGCAGTACTTC
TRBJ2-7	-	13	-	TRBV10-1	CASSAGGYGEQYF	TGCGCCAGCAGTGCAGGGGGGTATGGGGAGCAGTACTTC
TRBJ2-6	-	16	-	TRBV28	CASSLLTGTGANVLTF	TGTGCCAGCAGTTTACTAACAGGAACTGGGGCCAACGTCCTGACTTTC
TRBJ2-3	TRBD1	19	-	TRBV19	CASSRDRGGKREFTDTQYF	TGTGCCAGTAGTAGGGACAGGGGAGGGAAGCGGGAGTTTACAGATACGCAGTATTTT
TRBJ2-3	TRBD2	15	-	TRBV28	CASSWASGPTDTQYF	TGTGCCAGCAGTTGGGCTAGCGGGCCCACAGATACGCAGTATTTT
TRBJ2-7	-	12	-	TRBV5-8	CASNSGWYEQYF	TGTGCCAGCAACTCGGGGTGGTACGAGCAGTACTTC
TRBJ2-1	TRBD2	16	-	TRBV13	CASSHQLAGDNNEQFF	TGTGCCAGCAGCCATCAACTAGCGGGAGATAACAATGAGCAGTTCTTC
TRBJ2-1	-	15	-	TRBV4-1	CASRRGSGVGNEQFF	TGCGCCAGCAGGCGTGGATCGGGGGTGGGCAATGAGCAGTTCTTC
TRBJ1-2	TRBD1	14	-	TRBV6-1	CASSVGQGAGGYTF	TGTGCCAGCAGTGTGGGGCAGGGGGCCGGGGGCTACACCTTC
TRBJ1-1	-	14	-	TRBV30	CAWSVGLAGTEAFF	TGTGCCTGGAGTGTAGGCCTCGCGGGGACTGAAGCTTTCTTT
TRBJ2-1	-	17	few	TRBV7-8	CASSLVGAEISYNEQFF	TGTGCCAGCAGCTTAGTGGGTGCGGAGATCTCCTACAATGAGCAGTTCTTC